These 3 T cell receptor beta chains were sequenced from one sample in a study of breast tumors, draining lymph nodes, adjacent tissues. In TCRdb, the multiplex PCR reads were re-called with MiXCR into one record per CDR3 protein. The sample lists about 53,000 distinct CDR3 sequences, roughly 41% occurring once. The sample taken for sequencing was breast tumor tissue. The receptors were sampled from a female donor with breast cancer. Some clones in this sample may be carry-over from other donors' samples.

The chain recombines TRBV15 with TRBJ2-5; D unclear. This CDR3 region has 17 residues. Trimming stripped 5 bases from V and 0 bases from J, with 19 bases between. Germline V gives CDR1 LNHNV, CDR2 YYDKDF (reference sequence). The DNA for the CDR3 is TGTGCCACCAGCCCCCGGGTTGGCTCGGTGTACCAAGAGACCCAGTACTTC. Translated: CATSPRVGSVYQETQYF.

This chain connects TRBV4-1 to TRBJ2-7; 9 nucleotides agree with TRBD2. Germline V gene lookup returns CDR1 MGHRA and CDR2 YSYEKL. This CDR3 has 14 residues. V dropped 6 bases and J dropped 4; count of bases not matched to a gene: 7. For the CDR3, the DNA is TGCGCCAGCAGACCCAGTAGCGGGAGATACGAGCAGTACTTC. It specifies CASRPSSGRYEQYF.

This rearrangement joins TRBV5-5 to TRBJ2-5, with 10 positions matching TRBD2. J gave up 2 bases and V 7 bases, and 17 bases lay outside the gene matches. Germline CDR1 SGHKS, CDR2 YYEKEE (reference sequence). The length of the CDR3 is 18 residues. CDR3 in DNA: TGTGCCAGCTCCATTCTTGCGGGACCTAGCGGGGGTCAAGAGACCCAGTACTTC. It is translated as CASSILAGPSGGQETQYF.